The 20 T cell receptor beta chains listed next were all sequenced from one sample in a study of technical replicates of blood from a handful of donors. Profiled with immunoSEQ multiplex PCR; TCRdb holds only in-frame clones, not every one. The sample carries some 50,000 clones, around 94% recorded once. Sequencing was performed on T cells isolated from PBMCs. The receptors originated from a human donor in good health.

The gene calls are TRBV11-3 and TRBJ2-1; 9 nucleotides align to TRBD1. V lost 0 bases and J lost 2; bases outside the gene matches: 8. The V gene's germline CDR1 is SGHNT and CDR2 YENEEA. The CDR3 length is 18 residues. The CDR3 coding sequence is TGTGCCAGCAGCTTAGATCGGCTTGGGGACAGGGCCTACAATGAGCAGTTCTTC. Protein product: CASSLDRLGDRAYNEQFF.

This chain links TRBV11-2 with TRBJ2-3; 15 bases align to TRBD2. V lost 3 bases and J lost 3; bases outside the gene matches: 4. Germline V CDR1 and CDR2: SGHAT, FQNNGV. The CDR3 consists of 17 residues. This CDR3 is CASSLRTSGGATDTQYF. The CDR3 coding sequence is TGTGCCAGCAGCTTGCGGACTAGCGGGGGGGCTACAGATACGCAGTATTTT.

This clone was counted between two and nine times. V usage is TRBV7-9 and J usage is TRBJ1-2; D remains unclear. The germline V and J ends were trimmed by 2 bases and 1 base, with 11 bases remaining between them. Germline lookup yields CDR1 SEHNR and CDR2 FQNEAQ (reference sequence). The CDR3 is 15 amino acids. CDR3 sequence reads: CASSLFADINYGYTF. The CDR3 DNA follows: TGTGCCAGCAGCTTATTTGCAGATATTAACTATGGCTACACCTTC.

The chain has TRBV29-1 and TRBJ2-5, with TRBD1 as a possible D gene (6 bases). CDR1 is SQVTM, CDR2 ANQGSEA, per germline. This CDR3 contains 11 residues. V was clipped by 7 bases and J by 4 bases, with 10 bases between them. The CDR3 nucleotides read TGCAGCGCGGACAGAAGAGAGACCCAGTACTTC. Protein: CSADRRETQYF.

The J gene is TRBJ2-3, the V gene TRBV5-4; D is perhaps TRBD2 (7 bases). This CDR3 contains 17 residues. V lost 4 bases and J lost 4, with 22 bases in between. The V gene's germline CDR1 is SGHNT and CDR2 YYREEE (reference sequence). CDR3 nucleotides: TGTGCCAGCAGCCGGGTCTGGAGGGGGGGGCTCCCAGATACGCAGTATTTT. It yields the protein CASSRVWRGGLPDTQYF.

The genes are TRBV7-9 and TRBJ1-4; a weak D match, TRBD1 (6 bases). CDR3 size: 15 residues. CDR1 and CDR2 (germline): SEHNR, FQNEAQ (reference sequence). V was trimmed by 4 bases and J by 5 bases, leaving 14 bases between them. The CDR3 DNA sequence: TGTGCCAGCAGCTCAACGACAGGTTCAAATGAAAAACTGTTTTTT. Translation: CASSSTTGSNEKLFF.

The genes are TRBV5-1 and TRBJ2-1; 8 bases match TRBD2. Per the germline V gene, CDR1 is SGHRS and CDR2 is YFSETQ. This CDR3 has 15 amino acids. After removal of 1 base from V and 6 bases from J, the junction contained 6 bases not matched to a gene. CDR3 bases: TGCGCCAGCAGCTTGATGTCGGGAGGGCCCAATGAGCAGTTCTTC. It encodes CASSLMSGGPNEQFF.

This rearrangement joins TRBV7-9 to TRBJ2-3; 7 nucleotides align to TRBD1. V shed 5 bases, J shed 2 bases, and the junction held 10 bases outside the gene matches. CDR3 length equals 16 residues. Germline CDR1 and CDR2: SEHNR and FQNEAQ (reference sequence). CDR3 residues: CASSIHRQGVTDTQYF. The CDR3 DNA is TGTGCCAGCAGCATCCACCGACAGGGCGTCACAGATACGCAGTATTTT.

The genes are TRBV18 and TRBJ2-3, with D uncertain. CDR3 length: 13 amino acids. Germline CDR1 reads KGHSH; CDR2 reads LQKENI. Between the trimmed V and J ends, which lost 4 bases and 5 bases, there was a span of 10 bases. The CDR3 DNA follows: TGTGCCAGCTCACTTTCAGGAATAGATACGCAGTATTTT. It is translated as CASSLSGIDTQYF. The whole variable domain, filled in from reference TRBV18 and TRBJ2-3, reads NAGVMQNPRHLVRRRGQEARLRCSPMKGHSHVYWYRQLPEEGLKFMVYLQKENIIDESGMPKERFSAEFPKEGPSILRIQQVVRGDSAAYFCASSLSGIDTQYFGPGTRLTVL.

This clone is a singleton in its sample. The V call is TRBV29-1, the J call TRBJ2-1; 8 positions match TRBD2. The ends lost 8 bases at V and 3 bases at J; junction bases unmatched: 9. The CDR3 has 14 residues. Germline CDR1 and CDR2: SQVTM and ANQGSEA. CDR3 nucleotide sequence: TGCAGCCTGCAGACTAGCGTTTACTACAATGAGCAGTTCTTC. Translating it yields CSLQTSVYYNEQFF.

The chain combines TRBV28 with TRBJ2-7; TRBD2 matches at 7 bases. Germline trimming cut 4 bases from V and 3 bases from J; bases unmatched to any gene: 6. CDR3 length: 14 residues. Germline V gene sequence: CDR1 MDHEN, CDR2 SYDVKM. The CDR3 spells CASSSRGRVYEQYF. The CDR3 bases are TGTGCCAGCAGTTCCCGTGGGAGGGTCTACGAGCAGTACTTC.

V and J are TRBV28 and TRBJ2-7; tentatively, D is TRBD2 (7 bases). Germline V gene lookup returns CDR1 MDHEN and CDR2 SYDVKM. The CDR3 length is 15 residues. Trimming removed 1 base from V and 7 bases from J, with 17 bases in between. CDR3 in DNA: TGTGCCAGCAGTTTATCGGGGGGCCCGAAGGTGGAGCAGTACTTC. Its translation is CASSLSGGPKVEQYF.

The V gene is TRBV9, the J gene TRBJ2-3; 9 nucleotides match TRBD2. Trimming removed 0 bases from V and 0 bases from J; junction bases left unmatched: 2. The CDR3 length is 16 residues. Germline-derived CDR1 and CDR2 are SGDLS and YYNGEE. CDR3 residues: CASSVGLAASTDTQYF. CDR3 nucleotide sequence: TGTGCCAGCAGCGTAGGACTAGCGGCTAGCACAGATACGCAGTATTTT.

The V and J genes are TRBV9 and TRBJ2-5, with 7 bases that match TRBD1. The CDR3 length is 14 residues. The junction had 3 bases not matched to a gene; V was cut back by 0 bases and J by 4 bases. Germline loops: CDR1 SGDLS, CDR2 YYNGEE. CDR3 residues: CASSVANRGETQYF. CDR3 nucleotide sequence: TGTGCCAGCAGCGTAGCTAACAGGGGAGAGACCCAGTACTTC.

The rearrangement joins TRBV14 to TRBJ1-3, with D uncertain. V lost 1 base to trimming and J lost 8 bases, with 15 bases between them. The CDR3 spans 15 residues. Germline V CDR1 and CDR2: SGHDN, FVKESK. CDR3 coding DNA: TGTGCCAGCAGCCAAGGGCCGGGGTCCCAGGACACCATATATTTT. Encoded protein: CASSQGPGSQDTIYF.

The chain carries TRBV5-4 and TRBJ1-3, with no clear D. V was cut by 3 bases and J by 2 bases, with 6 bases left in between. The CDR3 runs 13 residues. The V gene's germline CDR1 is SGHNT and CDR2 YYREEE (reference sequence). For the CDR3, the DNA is TGTGCCAGCAGCTCCTCGGCTGGAAACACCATATATTTT. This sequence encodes CASSSSAGNTIYF.

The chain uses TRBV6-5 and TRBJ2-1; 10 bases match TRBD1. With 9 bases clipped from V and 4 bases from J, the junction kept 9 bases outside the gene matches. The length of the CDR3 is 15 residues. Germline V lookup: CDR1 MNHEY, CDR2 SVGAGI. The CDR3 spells CASKQSGQGYNEQFF. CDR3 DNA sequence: TGTGCCAGTAAGCAATCGGGACAGGGGTACAATGAGCAGTTCTTC.

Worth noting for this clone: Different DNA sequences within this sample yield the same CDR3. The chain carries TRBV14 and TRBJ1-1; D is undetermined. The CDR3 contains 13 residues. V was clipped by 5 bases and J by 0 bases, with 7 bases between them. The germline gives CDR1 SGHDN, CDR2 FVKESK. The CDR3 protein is CASSSSVNTEAFF. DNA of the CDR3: TGTGCCAGCAGCTCCTCAGTGAACACTGAAGCTTTCTTT.

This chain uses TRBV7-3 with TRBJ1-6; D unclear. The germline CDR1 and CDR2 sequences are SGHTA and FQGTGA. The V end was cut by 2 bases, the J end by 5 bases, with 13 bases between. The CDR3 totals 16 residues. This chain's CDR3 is CASSLLGVGNNSPLHF. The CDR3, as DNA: TGTGCCAGCAGCTTACTCGGGGTGGGGAATAATTCACCCCTCCACTTT.

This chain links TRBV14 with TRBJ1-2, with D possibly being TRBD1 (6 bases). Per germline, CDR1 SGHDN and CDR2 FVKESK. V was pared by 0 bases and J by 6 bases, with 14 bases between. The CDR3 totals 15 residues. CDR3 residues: CASSQDGLYRDGYTF. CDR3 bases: TGTGCCAGCAGCCAAGACGGACTGTACAGGGATGGCTACACCTTC.